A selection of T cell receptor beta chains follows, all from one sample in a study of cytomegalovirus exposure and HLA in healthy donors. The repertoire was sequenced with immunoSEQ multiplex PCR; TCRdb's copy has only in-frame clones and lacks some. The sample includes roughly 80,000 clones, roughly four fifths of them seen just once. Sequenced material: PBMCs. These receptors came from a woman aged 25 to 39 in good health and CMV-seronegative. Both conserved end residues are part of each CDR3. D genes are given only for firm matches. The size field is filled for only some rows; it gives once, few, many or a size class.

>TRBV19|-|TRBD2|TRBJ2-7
TGTGCCAGTAGTATACAGCGGGAGTACGAGCAGTACTTC
CASSIQREYEQYF
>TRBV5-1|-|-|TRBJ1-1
TGCGCCAGCAGTTGGACAGAGGGAATGAACACTGAAGCTTTCTTT
CASSWTEGMNTEAFF
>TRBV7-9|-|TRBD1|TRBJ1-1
TGTGCCAGCAGCTTAAGGGGACAGGGTGAAGCTTTCTTT
CASSLRGQGEAFF
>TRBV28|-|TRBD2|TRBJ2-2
TGTGCCAGCAGCCCCGCGGGGGGGGGTGGCACCGGGGAGCTGTTTTTT
CASSPAGGGGTGELFF
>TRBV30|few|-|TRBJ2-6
TGTGCCTGGAGTGAGCAGGGTTCCCACTCTGGGGCCAACGTCCTGACTTTC
CAWSEQGSHSGANVLTF
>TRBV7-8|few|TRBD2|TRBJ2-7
TGTGCCAGCAGCTTGGGACTAGCGGGGTACGAGCAGTACTTC
CASSLGLAGYEQYF
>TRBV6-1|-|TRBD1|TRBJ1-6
TGTGCCAGCAGTGGTGGGACAGGGGGATTTTCACCCCTCCACTTT
CASSGGTGGFSPLHF
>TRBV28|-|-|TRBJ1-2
TGTGCCAGCAGTCTTCGGGGCTATGGCTACACCTTC
CASSLRGYGYTF
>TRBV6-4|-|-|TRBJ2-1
TGTGCCAGCAGTGAGCAGGGGGGATCTAATGAGCAGTTCTTC
CASSEQGGSNEQFF
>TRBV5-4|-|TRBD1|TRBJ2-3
TGTGCCAGCAGCAGGGGACAGGGTACAGATACGCAGTATTTT
CASSRGQGTDTQYF
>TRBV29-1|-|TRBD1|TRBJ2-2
TGCAGCGATATTGGTTGCCGACGGGACAGACCGAACACCGGGGAGCTGTTTTTT
CSDIGCRRDRPNTGELFF
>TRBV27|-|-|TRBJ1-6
TGTGCCAGCAGTTCCCTGCGGGCAGATAATAATTCACCCCTCCACTTT
CASSSLRADNNSPLHF
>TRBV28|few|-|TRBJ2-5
TGTGCCCTGCTTTCGAGGTCAGAGACCCAGTACTTC
CALLSRSETQYF
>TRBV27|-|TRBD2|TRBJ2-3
TGTGCCAGCAGCCTCCAAGCGGGAGGGCGCATGGATACGCAGTATTTT
CASSLQAGGRMDTQYF
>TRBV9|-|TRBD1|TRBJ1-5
TGTGCCAGCAGCGAGACCGACAGGGTTGGCAATCAGCCCCAGCATTTT
CASSETDRVGNQPQHF
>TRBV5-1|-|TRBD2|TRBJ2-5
TGCGCCAGCAGCTGGACTAGCGGGAGGGAGTATGGGACCCAGTACTTC
CASSWTSGREYGTQYF
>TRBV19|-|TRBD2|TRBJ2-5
TGTGCCAGTAGTATGGGAGGGGAAATCCAAGAGACCCAGTACTTC
CASSMGGEIQETQYF
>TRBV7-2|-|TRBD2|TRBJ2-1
TGTGCCAGCACGGGGGGAAATGAGCAGTTCTTC
CASTGGNEQFF
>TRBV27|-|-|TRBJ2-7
TGTGCCAGCAGTTTAATAGACAGTCGCCCACTGGAGCAGTACTTC
CASSLIDSRPLEQYF
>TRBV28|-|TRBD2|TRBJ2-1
TGTGCCAGCAGTTTATTTTTTTCGAGGTTTTCGGAGCGGGGAGTCCAAAATGAGCAGTTCTTC
CASSLFFSRFSERGVQNEQFF
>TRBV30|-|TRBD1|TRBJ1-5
TGTGCCTGGAGTGCCACAGGGGCTCAGCCCCAGCATTTT
CAWSATGAQPQHF
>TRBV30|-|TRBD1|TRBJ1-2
TGTGCCTGGAGTCGGACAGGAGCCGCGAAAAACTATGGCTACACCTTC
CAWSRTGAAKNYGYTF
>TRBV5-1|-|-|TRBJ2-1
TGCGCCAGCAGCTTGGATGGAGGAACCTCCTACAATGAGCAGTTCTTC
CASSLDGGTSYNEQFF
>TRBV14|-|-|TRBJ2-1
TGTGCCAGCAGCCAGACGGGACTCAAGACCTACAATGAGCAGTTCTTC
CASSQTGLKTYNEQFF
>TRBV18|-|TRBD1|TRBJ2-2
TGTGCCAGCTCACCACCGTTTTCGCAGGGGGCCGGGGAGCTGTTTTTT
CASSPPFSQGAGELFF
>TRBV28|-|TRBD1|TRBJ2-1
TGTGCCAGCAGCACACTCTCGGACAGGGTCTACAATGAGCAGTTCTTC
CASSTLSDRVYNEQFF
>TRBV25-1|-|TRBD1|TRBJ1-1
TGTGCCAGCAGTGGCTACAGGGGAGGCACTGAAGCTTTCTTT
CASSGYRGGTEAFF
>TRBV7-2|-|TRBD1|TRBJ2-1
TGTGCCAGCAGCCCTAAAGGGGGCAGGTACAATGAGCAGTTCTTC
CASSPKGGRYNEQFF
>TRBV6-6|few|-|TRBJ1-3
TGTGCCAGCAGTTACCCCTCCGGGATGGGGAACACCATATATTTT
CASSYPSGMGNTIYF
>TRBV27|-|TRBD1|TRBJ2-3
TGTGCCAGCAGTTTACTCGGACGGGACAGGAACGCGCAGTATTTT
CASSLLGRDRNAQYF
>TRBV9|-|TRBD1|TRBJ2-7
TGTGCCAGCAGCGTAGGGGGACAGAACTACGAGCAGTACTTC
CASSVGGQNYEQYF
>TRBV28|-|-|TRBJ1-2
TGTGCCAGCAGGGGGGCTGGGGGTATGGCAAACTATGGCTACACCTTC
CASRGAGGMANYGYTF
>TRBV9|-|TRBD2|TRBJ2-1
TGTGCCAGCAGCGTATCTGTCGGCGGGAGTTGGAATGAGCAGTTCTTC
CASSVSVGGSWNEQFF
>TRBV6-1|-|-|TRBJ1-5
TGTGCCAGCAGTGAACGTCCAGGGGCCCAGCATTTT
CASSERPGAQHF
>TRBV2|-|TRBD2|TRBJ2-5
TGTGCCAGCAGCGGCACTAGCGGGAGTGGCGGGGAGACCCAGTACTTC
CASSGTSGSGGETQYF
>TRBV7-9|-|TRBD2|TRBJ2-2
TGTGCCAGCAGGGCCGCGGGGGTTAACACCGGGGAGCTGTTTTTT
CASRAAGVNTGELFF
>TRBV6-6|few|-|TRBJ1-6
TGTGCCAGCAGTTACTCGAGTGGGGGCAATTCACCCCTCCACTTT
CASSYSSGGNSPLHF
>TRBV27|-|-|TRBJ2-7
TGTGCCAGCAGGTTTAGCGGAAGCTCCTACGAGCAGTACTTC
CASRFSGSSYEQYF
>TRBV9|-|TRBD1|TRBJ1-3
TGTGCCAGCAGCGTAACGACAGGGTTAGGGTCTGGAAACACCATATATTTT
CASSVTTGLGSGNTIYF
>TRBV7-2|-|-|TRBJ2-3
TGTGCCAGCAGCTTGGTTGTGGCGGCCACAGATACGCAGTATTTT
CASSLVVAATDTQYF
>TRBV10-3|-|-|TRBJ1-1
TGTGCCATCAGTGGGCAGCAAGGGGGTGGCACTGAAGCTTTCTTT
CAISGQQGGGTEAFF
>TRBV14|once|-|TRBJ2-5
TGTGCCAGCAGCCTAGGAGCGGACCGTCTTACAGAGACCCAGTACTTC
CASSLGADRLTETQYF
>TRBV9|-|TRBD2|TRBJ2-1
TGTGCCAGCAGCTCCGCGGGACTAGCTTCCTACAATGAGCAGTTCTTC
CASSSAGLASYNEQFF
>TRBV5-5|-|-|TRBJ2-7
TGTGCCAGCAGCTTGGGGTCTCTAAGCTACGAGCAGTACTTC
CASSLGSLSYEQYF
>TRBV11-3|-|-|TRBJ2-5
TGTGCCAGCAGCCCCCGTGGAGGGGAGACCCAGTACTTC
CASSPRGGETQYF
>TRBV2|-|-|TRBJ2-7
TGTGCCAGCAGTGAGGTCAGGGAGCAGTACTTC
CASSEVREQYF
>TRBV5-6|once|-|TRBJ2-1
TGTGCCAGCAGCTTGGTCGTTATTCTCCCCTACAATGAGCAGTTCTTC
CASSLVVILPYNEQFF
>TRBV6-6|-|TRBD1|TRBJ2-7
TGTGCCAGCAGTACCCCGACAGGGTTCTCCTACGAGCAGTACTTC
CASSTPTGFSYEQYF
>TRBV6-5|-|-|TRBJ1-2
TGTGCCAGCAGTTACACGACTTCCCTCTATGGCTACACCTTC
CASSYTTSLYGYTF
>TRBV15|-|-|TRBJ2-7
TGTGCCACCAGTCGGGACACGGGGTTCCACGAGCAGTACTTC
CATSRDTGFHEQYF
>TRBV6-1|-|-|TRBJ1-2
TGTGCCAGCAGACGGCGGGGTGGTGATGGCTACACCTTC
CASRRRGGDGYTF
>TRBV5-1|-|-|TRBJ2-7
TGCGCCAGCAGCTTGTTTCGCGAGCAGTACTTC
CASSLFREQYF
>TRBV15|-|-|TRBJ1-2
TGTGCCACCAGCAGAGATGCACAGGGCGACTATGGCTACACCTTC
CATSRDAQGDYGYTF
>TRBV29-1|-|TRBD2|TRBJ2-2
TGCAGCGTCACGGGGGGGCGGCACACCGGGGAGCTGTTTTTT
CSVTGGRHTGELFF
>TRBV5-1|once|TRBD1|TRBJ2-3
TGCGCCAGCAGCTCCAAGACAGGGGGGTGGACAGATACGCAGTATTTT
CASSSKTGGWTDTQYF
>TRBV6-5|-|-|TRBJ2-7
TGTGCCAGCAGTTATGGGGGGGCAGGGTTATTTTACGAGCAGTACTTC
CASSYGGAGLFYEQYF
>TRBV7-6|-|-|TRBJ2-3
TGTGCCAGCAGCTTCGCTGAAGGGGGGGGAGATACGCAGTATTTT
CASSFAEGGGDTQYF
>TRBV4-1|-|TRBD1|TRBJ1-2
TGCGCCAGCAGCCAAGTCGGGACAGGGATACGCGGCTACACCTTC
CASSQVGTGIRGYTF
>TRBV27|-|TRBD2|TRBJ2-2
TGTGCCAGCAAACTAGCGGGAAACACCGGGGAGCTGTTTTTT
CASKLAGNTGELFF